Below, 14 T cell receptor beta chains from the same sample are listed, as sequenced in a study of PD-L1 blockade in urothelial cancer. The assay was immunoSEQ multiplex PCR, and TCRdb's table has in-frame clones only and misses some. The data hold roughly 26,000 clones, with 87% observed a single time. The starting material was PBMCs, obtained around atezolizumab (anti-PD-L1) treatment. The source is a man aged 50 to 60 with urothelial cancer.

The chain links TRBV13 to TRBJ2-7, with 8 bases fitting TRBD2. The CDR3 consists of 15 residues. The trim removed 1 base at V and 4 bases at J, leaving 6 bases unmatched. Germline CDR1 PRHDT, CDR2 FYEKMQ (reference sequence). The CDR3 here is CASSLEKASGYEQYF. Written as DNA, the CDR3 is TGTGCCAGCAGCTTAGAAAAGGCTAGCGGGTACGAGCAGTACTTC.

The chain has TRBV10-3 and TRBJ2-7, with 7 positions matching TRBD2. The germline CDR1 and CDR2 sequences are ENHRY and SYGVKD. Trimming took 7 bases from V and 3 from J; bases not matched to a gene: 9. The CDR3 extends over 14 amino acids. Here the CDR3 DNA reads TGTGCCATCAAAGGTGGCGGGAGTGGCTACGAGCAGTACTTC. Protein sequence: CAIKGGGSGYEQYF.

The chain links TRBV5-1 to TRBJ2-7, with TRBD2 identical over 11 bases. The CDR3 has 16 residues. Trimming cost V 4 bases and J 7 bases; bases outside gene matches: 13. Per germline, CDR1 SGHRS and CDR2 YFSETQ. CDR3 nucleotide sequence: TGCGCCAGCAGCAAACTAGCGGGAGAGCTCCCCGGGGAGCAGTACTTC. Amino acid sequence: CASSKLAGELPGEQYF.

The chain employs TRBV7-6 and TRBJ2-1, with D possibly being TRBD2 (7 bases). The germline V and J ends were trimmed by 2 bases and 2 bases, with 13 bases remaining between them. CDR3 length equals 16 residues. Germline V gene lookup returns CDR1 SGHVS and CDR2 FNYEAQ. This chain's CDR3 is CASSLSAGATYNEQFF. For the CDR3, the DNA is TGTGCCAGCAGCTTATCGGCGGGGGCAACCTACAATGAGCAGTTCTTC.

The count of this clone is one. This chain links TRBV27 with TRBJ1-5; no clear D. The germline V and J ends were trimmed by 2 bases and 0 bases, with 5 bases remaining between them. The CDR3 sequence is 14 residues long. Germline-derived CDR1 and CDR2 are MNHEY and SMNVEV (reference sequence). The CDR3 coding sequence is TGTGCCAGCAGTTTAGGCGGTAGCAATCAGCCCCAGCATTTT. Translating it yields CASSLGGSNQPQHF.

The gene calls are TRBV19 and TRBJ2-1; 8 bases are a match to TRBD1. The V gene's germline CDR1 is LNHDA and CDR2 SQIVND (reference sequence). After removal of 5 bases from V and 15 bases from J, the junction contained 6 bases not matched to a gene. This CDR3 comprises 11 residues. CDR3 in amino acids: CASSGSGGAFF. Written as DNA, the CDR3 is TGTGCCAGTAGTGGATCAGGGGGCGCGTTCTTC.

This clone was detected a few times. This CDR3 reads CASSLERGQGQFF. CDR3 DNA: TGCGCCAGCAGCTTGGAAAGGGGTCAGGGGCAGTTCTTC. The chain uses TRBV5-1 and TRBJ2-1; D is possibly TRBD1 (5 bases). V lost 0 bases and J lost 12, with 13 bases in between. The germline V gene encodes CDR1 SGHRS and CDR2 YFSETQ. CDR3 length: 13 amino acids.

J is TRBJ2-2 and V is TRBV19, with D maybe TRBD1 (5 bases). This CDR3 contains 14 residues. Germline V CDR1 and CDR2: LNHDA, SQIVND (reference sequence). The ends were cut back, 4 bases at V and 2 bases at J, with 8 bases in the middle. CDR3 protein: CASSTGFNTGELFF. CDR3 nucleotides: TGTGCCAGTAGTACAGGGTTTAACACCGGGGAGCTGTTTTTT.

The chain recombines TRBV5-3 with TRBJ1-4; D gene uncertain. TRBV5-3 is reported as an ORF; its role is uncertain. The CDR3 has 14 residues. V lost 4 bases to trimming and J lost 1 base, with 8 bases between them. In DNA, the CDR3 is TGTGCCAGAAGCCCGCGAGTAACTAATGAAAAACTGTTTTTT. Residues: CARSPRVTNEKLFF.

The V gene is TRBV9, the J gene TRBJ2-2; no reliable D call. Germline values: CDR1 SGDLS, CDR2 YYNGEE. This CDR3 region has 14 residues. Trimming pared 4 bases from V and 3 bases from J, leaving 10 bases between. The CDR3 sequence: CASSPQQDTGELFF. The CDR3 coding sequence is TGTGCCAGCAGCCCCCAACAAGACACCGGGGAGCTGTTTTTT. The whole variable domain, filled in from reference TRBV9 and TRBJ2-2, reads DSGVTQTPKHLITATGQRVTLRCSPRSGDLSVYWYQQSLDQGLQFLIQYYNGEERAKGNILERFSAQQFPDLHSELNLSSLELGDSALYFCASSPQQDTGELFFGEGSRLTVL.

The table lists this clone with a count of one. The chain couples TRBV10-1 to TRBJ2-7; no definite D call. Germline values: CDR1 WNHNN, CDR2 SYGVQD (reference sequence). The CDR3 consists of 15 residues. V lost 3 bases, J lost 2 bases, and 14 bases lay in between. CDR3 region: CASSDRSGSTYEQYF. CDR3 sequence (DNA): TGCGCCAGCAGTGACCGGTCCGGTTCAACCTACGAGCAGTACTTC.

The chain recombines TRBV27 with TRBJ2-3; TRBD2 matches at 7 bases. Germline V gene data show CDR1 as MNHEY and CDR2 as SMNVEV (reference sequence). The V and J ends lost 7 bases and 6 bases, in that order; junction bases with no gene match: 7. This CDR3 is built from 13 residues. The chain's CDR3 is CASMSAGVDTQYF. As DNA, the CDR3 is TGTGCCAGCATGTCGGCGGGAGTGGATACGCAGTATTTT.

The chain links TRBV6-1 to TRBJ2-3; 10 bases line up with TRBD2. V lost 2 bases to trimming and J lost 0 bases; unmatched junction nucleotides: 2. The CDR3 sequence is 16 residues long. Germline V gene sequence: CDR1 MNHNS, CDR2 SASEGT. CDR3 DNA sequence: TGTGCCAGCAGTGAACTAGCGGGGGATAGCACAGATACGCAGTATTTT. It translates to CASSELAGDSTDTQYF.

V usage is TRBV4-3 and J usage is TRBJ2-1; 8 bases line up with TRBD2. Germline V gene sequence: CDR1 LGHNA, CDR2 YSLEER. V was clipped by 3 bases and J by 3 bases; unmatched bases: 7. The CDR3 extends over 16 amino acids. CDR3 sequence reads: CASSHDPGGLYNEQFF. Written as DNA, the CDR3 is TGCGCCAGCAGCCACGATCCGGGGGGGCTCTACAATGAGCAGTTCTTC.